The clone carrying this T cell receptor (beta chain) was picked up a small number of times. Its target is unknown. This was the immunoSEQ v3.0 assay at survey level. The data were produced by immunoSEQ multiplex PCR, yet TCRdb's version contains in-frame clones alone and is incomplete. The sample consists of about 17,000 clones, about 81% of them appearing once. The data originate from a study of long-term antiretroviral therapy in people with HIV. As for the study in general: In the earliest collections, sampling predates the 2015 immediate-ART recommendation by about a decade.

Per individual, the PBMC samples numbered at least one pre-ART and at least two post-ART. There were no participants with HIV treated outside the United States. CDR3 length: 14 amino acids. Trimming cost V 2 bases and J 5 bases, with 12 bases left between them. CDR1 and CDR2 from the germline V gene are SGHAT and FQNNGV. Study-wide findings and caveats: Controls exceeded HIV repertoires in CDR3 length range.

The sequence was obtained from a man aged 18 to 30 with HIV. The specimen was unsorted PBMCs, collected 0.3 years after starting antiretroviral therapy. This chain uses TRBV11-2 with TRBJ1-1; D may be TRBD1 (5 bases). The CDR3 nucleotides read TGTGCCAGCAGCTTAACCCAGGGAAGGACTGAAGCTTTCTTT. Protein: CASSLTQGRTEAFF.